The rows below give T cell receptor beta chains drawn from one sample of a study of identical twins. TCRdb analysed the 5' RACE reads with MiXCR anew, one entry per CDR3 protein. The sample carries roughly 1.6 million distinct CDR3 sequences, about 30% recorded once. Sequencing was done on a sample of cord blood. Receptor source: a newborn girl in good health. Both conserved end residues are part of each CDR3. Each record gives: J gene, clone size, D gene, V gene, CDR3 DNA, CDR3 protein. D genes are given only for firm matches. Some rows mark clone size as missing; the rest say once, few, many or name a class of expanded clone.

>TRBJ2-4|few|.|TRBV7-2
TGTGCCAGCAGCGGCGGGACGAATCTAGCATCCAAAAACATTCAGTACTTC
CASSGGTNLASKNIQYF
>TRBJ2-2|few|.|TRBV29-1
TGCAGCGTTGGGCGGGATAGCACCGGGGAGCTGTTTTTT
CSVGRDSTGELFF
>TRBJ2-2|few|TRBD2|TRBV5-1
TGCGCCAGCAGCCAGACTAGCGGTCCCACCGGGGAGCTGTTTTTT
CASSQTSGPTGELFF
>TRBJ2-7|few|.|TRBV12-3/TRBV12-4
TGTGCCAGCAGTTCGCGGCGGCCACCAGAACACGAGCAGTACTTC
CASSSRRPPEHEQYF
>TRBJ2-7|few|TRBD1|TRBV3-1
TGTGCCAGCAGCAAAACGGACAGGGGTAGGAGCTTCTACGAGCAGTACTTC
CASSKTDRGRSFYEQYF
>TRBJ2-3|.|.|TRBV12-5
TGTGCTAGTGGTTTGCCTCTTTCTAGCACAGATACGCAGTATTTT
CASGLPLSSTDTQYF
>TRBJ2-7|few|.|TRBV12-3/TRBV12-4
TGTGCCAGCAGTAAAACAGGGAAGTCCTACGAGCAGTACTTC
CASSKTGKSYEQYF
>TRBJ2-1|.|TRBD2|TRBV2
TGTGCCAGCAGGGCCGGGACTAGCCCATACAATGAGCAGTTCTTC
CASRAGTSPYNEQFF
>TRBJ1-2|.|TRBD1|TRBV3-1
TGTGCCAGCAGCCCCCGGACAGGGGGCACGAACTATGGCTACACCTTC
CASSPRTGGTNYGYTF
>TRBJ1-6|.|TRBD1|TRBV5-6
TGTGCCAGCAGCAACAGGAACAGGGGGCAGAATTCACCCCTCCACTTT
CASSNRNRGQNSPLHF
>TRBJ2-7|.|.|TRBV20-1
TGCAGTGCTAGGCGCAACCGGGCCACCTACGAGCAGTACTTC
CSARRNRATYEQYF
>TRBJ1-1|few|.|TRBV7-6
TGTGCCAGCAGCTTAGCCCCCGGGACACCGAACACTGAAGCTTTCTTT
CASSLAPGTPNTEAFF
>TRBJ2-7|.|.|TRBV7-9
TGTGCCAGCAGCTTCGAGGATCTGATATACGAGCAGTACTTC
CASSFEDLIYEQYF
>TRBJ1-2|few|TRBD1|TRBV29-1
TGCAGCGTTGAAGGGACAGGGGTGAATGGCTACACCTTC
CSVEGTGVNGYTF
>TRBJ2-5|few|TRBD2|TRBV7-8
TGTGCCAGCAGCTCACTATCCCTAGCGGACCTGTACAATGAGCAGTACTTC
CASSSLSLADLYNEQYF
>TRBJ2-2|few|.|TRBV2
TGTGCCAGCAGTGTTATCAGGGTGGACACCGGGGAGCTGTTTTTT
CASSVIRVDTGELFF
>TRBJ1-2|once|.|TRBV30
TGTGCCTGGAGCCAGGGGCAGACTTATGGCTACACCTTC
CAWSQGQTYGYTF
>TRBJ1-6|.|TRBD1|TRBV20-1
TGCAGTGCTAGAGCAGGGGGCTCACCCCCCCACTTT
CSARAGGSPPHF
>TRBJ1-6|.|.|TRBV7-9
TGTGCCAGCAGCGCAGGACTGGGCTATAATTCACCCCTCCACTTT
CASSAGLGYNSPLHF
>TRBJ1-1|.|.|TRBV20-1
TGCAGTGCTAGAGATTATGGAGGGTTAATGAACACTGAAGCTTTCTTT
CSARDYGGLMNTEAFF
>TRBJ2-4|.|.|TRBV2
TGTGTCAGCAGTGAAAGCCCCCCCGTTAGAGAGCAGTACTTC
CVSSESPPVREQYF
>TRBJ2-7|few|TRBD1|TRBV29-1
TGCAGCGTTCCGACAGGGGTGAACTACGAGCAGTACTTC
CSVPTGVNYEQYF
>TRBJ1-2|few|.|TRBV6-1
TGTGCCAGCAGTGTAGGGCAGCTGATGGGCTACACCTTC
CASSVGQLMGYTF
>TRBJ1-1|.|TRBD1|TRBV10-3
TGTGCCATCAGTGAGCACCAGGGGGCGAGGTCGAACACTGAAGCTTTCTTT
CAISEHQGARSNTEAFF
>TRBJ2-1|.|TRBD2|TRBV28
TGTGCCAACAGTTTAGCGGGAGTAAAGAATGAGCAGTTCTTC
CANSLAGVKNEQFF
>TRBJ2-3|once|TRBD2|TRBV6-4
TGTGCCAGCAGTGCCAGGGGACTAGCGACAGATACGCAGTATTTT
CASSARGLATDTQYF
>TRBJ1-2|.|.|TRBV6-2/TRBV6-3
TGTGCCAGCAGTTTACGGGGTACGAGCTGGGGCTACACCTTC
CASSLRGTSWGYTF
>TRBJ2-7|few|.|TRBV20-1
TGCAGTGCTAGTGGGGGATACAAGAATGAGCAGTACTTC
CSASGGYKNEQYF
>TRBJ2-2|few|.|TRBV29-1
TGCAGCGCAATCCGGAACGGGGAGCTGTTTTTT
CSAIRNGELFF
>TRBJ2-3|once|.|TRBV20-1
TGCAGTGCTAGGAGTGGGCAGGGGTTCACAGATACGCAGTATTTT
CSARSGQGFTDTQYF
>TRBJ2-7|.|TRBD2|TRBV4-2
TGTGCCAGCAGATCTAGCGGGGGGCCACGTTACAATGAGCAGTACTTC
CASRSSGGPRYNEQYF
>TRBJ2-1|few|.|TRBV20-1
TGCAGTGCGGGGACGCCTGCTAGGGAGCAGTTCTTC
CSAGTPAREQFF
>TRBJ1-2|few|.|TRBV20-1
TGCAGTGCTAGAGATTCGGCTAACTATGGCTACACCTTC
CSARDSANYGYTF
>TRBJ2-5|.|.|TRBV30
TGTGCCTGGAGTGACACTTCCCGGGGGTACTTC
CAWSDTSRGYF
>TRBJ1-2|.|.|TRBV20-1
TGCAGTGCCGCGACCCAGGGTCGCAACTATGGCTACACCTTC
CSAATQGRNYGYTF
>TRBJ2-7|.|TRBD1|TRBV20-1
TGCAGTGCTAGAGATGGCCGGACAGGGGGCTACGAGCAGTACTTC
CSARDGRTGGYEQYF
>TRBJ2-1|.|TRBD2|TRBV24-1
TGTGCCACCAGTGCCCCGACTAGCGGAAATTACAATGAGCAGTTCTTC
CATSAPTSGNYNEQFF
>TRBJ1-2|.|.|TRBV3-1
TGTGCCAGCAGCCAAGATAGGTGGGCTGGTGGCTACACCTTC
CASSQDRWAGGYTF
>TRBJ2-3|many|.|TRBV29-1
TGCAGCGTGGGGACCCGCACAGATACGCAGTATTTT
CSVGTRTDTQYF
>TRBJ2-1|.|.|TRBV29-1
TGCAGCGTTGACCCTCATAATGAGCAGTTCTTC
CSVDPHNEQFF
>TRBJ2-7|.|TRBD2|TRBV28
TGTGCCAGCAGGCACGGACTAGCGGGAGGAATCCACTCCTACAATGAGCAGTACTTC
CASRHGLAGGIHSYNEQYF
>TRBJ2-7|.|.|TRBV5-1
TGCGCCAGCAGCTTGGACTTCCCCGAGCAGTACTTC
CASSLDFPEQYF
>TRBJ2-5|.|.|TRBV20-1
TGCAGTGCTAGCGGATTCGTGGGTCAAGAGACCCAGTACTTC
CSASGFVGQETQYF
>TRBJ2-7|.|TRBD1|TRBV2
TGTGCCAGCACGTACAGGGGAACCTCCTACGAGCAGTACTTC
CASTYRGTSYEQYF
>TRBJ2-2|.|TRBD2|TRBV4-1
TGCGCCAGCAGCCCCCGGACTAGCGGACAGAACACCGGGGAGCTGTTTTTT
CASSPRTSGQNTGELFF